This passage covers 13 T cell receptor beta chains from one sample sequenced in a study of blood T cells in healthy people across ages. Combining a sample-barcoded 5' primer with a J-beta primer mix, a second PCR ran for roughly 7 to 12 cycles. In TCRdb, the 5' RACE reads were re-called with MiXCR into one record per CDR3 protein. The sample contains around 710,000 distinct CDR3 sequences, around 40% of which appear only once. Sequenced sample: blood. The receptors derive from a woman aged 60-70 years in good health.

This chain uses TRBV6-5 with TRBJ2-5; D may be TRBD2 (5 bases). CDR1 MNHEY and CDR2 SVGAGI come from the germline V gene. Trimming cost V 4 bases and J 2 bases, with 11 bases left between them. This CDR3 has 14 residues. This chain's CDR3 is CASSFAGNQETQYF. CDR3 DNA sequence: TGTGCCAGCAGTTTCGCCGGGAATCAAGAGACCCAGTACTTC.

The chain employs TRBV7-2 and TRBJ2-7, with 12 bases lining up with TRBD2. The CDR3 contains 18 residues. V was clipped by 6 bases and J by 0 bases; unmatched bases: 12. Germline V gene sequence: CDR1 SGHTA, CDR2 FQGNSA. The CDR3 loop reads CASRPGLAGQRSSYEQYF. CDR3 nucleotides: TGTGCCAGCAGACCTGGACTAGCGGGGCAAAGGAGCTCCTACGAGCAGTACTTC. The entire variable domain, with the rest obtained from reference TRBV7-2 and TRBJ2-7, is as follows: GAGVSQSPSNKVTEKGKDVELRCDPISGHTALYWYRQSLGQGLEFLIYFQGNSAPDKSGLPSDRFSAERTGGSVSTLTIQRTQQEDSAVYLCASRPGLAGQRSSYEQYFGPGTRLTVT.

This chain connects TRBV3-1 to TRBJ2-1; no reliable D call. The V and J ends lost 2 bases and 8 bases respectively, with 13 bases between them. The CDR3 is 14 residues long. CDR1 and CDR2 from the germline V gene are LGHDT and YNNKEL (reference sequence). As DNA, the CDR3 is TGTGCCAGCAGCCAATTGGAAGGGTTCGATGAGCAGTTCTTC. Translation: CASSQLEGFDEQFF.

The rearrangement links TRBV7-2 to TRBJ2-5, with D maybe TRBD2 (6 bases). Germline V gives CDR1 SGHTA, CDR2 FQGNSA. V lost 5 bases and J 7 bases, leaving 14 bases between the germline ends. The CDR3 is made up of 13 amino acids. CDR3 protein: CASSVPAGVTQYF. The CDR3 nucleotides are TGTGCCAGCAGCGTACCAGCGGGCGTGACCCAGTACTTC. Filled out from reference TRBV7-2 and TRBJ2-5, the complete variable domain reads GAGVSQSPSNKVTEKGKDVELRCDPISGHTALYWYRQSLGQGLEFLIYFQGNSAPDKSGLPSDRFSAERTGGSVSTLTIQRTQQEDSAVYLCASSVPAGVTQYFGPGTRLLVL.

This clonotype was observed a handful of times. V is TRBV29-1 and J is TRBJ1-2; unclear D gene. The V end was cut by 5 bases, the J end by 7 bases, with 17 bases between. This CDR3 spans 13 amino acids. The V gene's germline CDR1 is SQVTM and CDR2 ANQGSEA. CDR3 sequence reads: CSVYGRLASGYTF. The CDR3 nucleotides read TGCAGCGTTTACGGACGGCTGGCAAGTGGCTACACCTTC.

This clonotype was observed a few times. The chain joins TRBV20-1 to TRBJ2-7; D perhaps matches TRBD1 (6 bases). CDR3 length: 13 residues. The V gene lost 6 bases and the J gene lost 3 bases, with 15 bases spanning the gap. CDR1 and CDR2 (germline): DFQATT, SNEGSKA (reference sequence). This CDR3 is CSAVRTASYEQYF. The CDR3 nucleotides are TGCAGTGCGGTTCGGACAGCAAGCTACGAGCAGTACTTC.

The chain carries TRBV11-2 and TRBJ2-3, with D perhaps given as TRBD1 or TRBD2 (5 bases each). Looked up from germline, CDR1 is SGHAT and CDR2 is FQNNGV. The CDR3 length is 15 residues. V shed 3 bases and J shed 2 bases, with 12 bases lying between them. The CDR3 DNA follows: TGTGCCAGCAGCTTTCCCCAGGGAGACACAGATACGCAGTATTTT. Translated: CASSFPQGDTDTQYF.

This clonotype was counted at least ten times. This chain links TRBV7-2 with TRBJ2-7; 9 bases are shared with TRBD1. This CDR3 is 16 amino acids long. Germline assignment: CDR1 SGHTA and CDR2 FQGNSA. V shed 2 bases, J shed 0 bases, and the junction held 5 bases outside the gene matches. CDR3 amino acids: CASSLTGTGNSYEQYF. CDR3 DNA: TGTGCCAGCAGCTTAACCGGGACAGGGAACTCCTACGAGCAGTACTTC.

This clonotype was seen only a few times. The chain employs TRBV28 and TRBJ2-5; 11 nucleotides line up with TRBD1. This CDR3 comprises 14 residues. The V and J ends lost 3 bases and 5 bases, in that order; junction bases with no gene match: 2. The germline CDR1 and CDR2 sequences are MDHEN and SYDVKM. The CDR3, as DNA: TGTGCCAGCAGTTTGGGGGACAGGGGGGAGACCCAGTACTTC. Its protein is CASSLGDRGETQYF.

This clonotype was seen a handful of times. The chain employs TRBV5-6 and TRBJ1-2; TRBD1 matches at 7 bases. This CDR3 comprises 16 residues. The ends lost 4 bases at V and 7 bases at J; junction bases unmatched: 16. CDR1 SGHDT and CDR2 YYEEEE come from the germline V gene. CDR3 protein: CASSVTIRDNRGGYTF. The CDR3 nucleotides read TGTGCCAGCAGCGTAACTATCCGGGACAACAGGGGTGGCTACACCTTC.

V is TRBV15 and J is TRBJ2-1, with a tentative D call TRBD2 (6 bases). V lost 5 bases and J lost 8, with 13 bases in between. The CDR3 covers 13 residues. Germline V gene data show CDR1 as LNHNV and CDR2 as YYDKDF (reference sequence). CDR3 coding DNA: TGTGCCACCAGCGACGCTCGGGGGTATGAGCAGTTCTTC. Translating gives CATSDARGYEQFF.

The V gene is TRBV3-1, the J gene TRBJ1-2, with no clear D. This CDR3 has 13 amino acids. Deletions cut 1 base from V and 8 bases from J, with 11 bases between. CDR1 and CDR2 from the germline V gene are LGHDT and YNNKEL (reference sequence). CDR3 amino acids: CASSQGQIGGYTF. The CDR3 DNA follows: TGTGCCAGCAGCCAAGGCCAAATTGGGGGCTACACCTTC.

The V gene is TRBV5-1, the J gene TRBJ2-3; weak D call: TRBD2 (6 bases). The CDR3 is 16 residues long. Per germline, CDR1 SGHRS and CDR2 YFSETQ. Deletions cut 2 bases from V and 3 bases from J, with 16 bases between. The CDR3 DNA reads as TGCGCCAGCAGCTTTGGTCCGGCGGGGCAAACAGATACGCAGTATTTT. Protein sequence: CASSFGPAGQTDTQYF.